This T cell receptor (beta chain) was sequenced in a study of control samples from healthy donors and cancer patients. This CDR3 has 16 residues. V was clipped by 4 bases and J by 1 base, with 17 bases between them. Germline CDR1 is SNHLY and CDR2 is FYNNEI. This table comes from immunoSEQ multiplex PCR, and its TCRdb copy is limited to in-frame clones, with some not included. The sample has roughly 100,000 clones; under 95% are singletons. This receptor was identified in a woman younger than 30 in good health. The sequenced material came from blood. This rearrangement joins TRBV2 to TRBJ2-7; maybe TRBD1 (6 bases). The CDR3 sequence is CASSAFSVGQSYEQYF. CDR3 sequence (DNA): TGTGCCAGCAGTGCTTTTTCTGTAGGACAGTCCTACGAGCAGTACTTC.